This entry features one T cell receptor (beta chain) sequence. Its cognate antigen is unknown. Given a much more abundant clone one base away, this may be a read error. The data stem from a study of T cells in Graves' hyperthyroidism and ophthalmopathy. Turning to the study itself: Upon initial diagnosis and before any treatment, peripheral blood was collected. General study results and limits: The blood repertoire included most of the expanded thyroid clonotypes above 0.001.

The CDR3 extends over 15 amino acids. Germline V gene data show CDR1 as SGHTA and CDR2 as FQGTGA. With V trimmed by 7 bases and J by 6 bases, 13 bases remained unmatched. Exclusions: uncontrolled infection, other autoimmune disease, pregnancy, lactation. RNA transcripts gave rise to amplified TCR beta CDR3 regions. HTBI primers were employed in a first-round RT-PCR of the TCR CDR3. One entry per CDR3 protein results from TCRdb running MiXCR on the multiplex PCR reads. The table lists about 610,000 distinct CDR3 sequences, around 15% of them singletons. Input material: blood. This TCR derives from a woman aged 40-49 years with Graves' ophthalmopathy. The genes are TRBV7-3 and TRBJ1-1, with 8 bases identical to TRBD1. In DNA, the CDR3 is TGTGCCAGCAACCCAGGGGGCATGGGGGACGCTGAAGCTTTCTTT. Its translation is CASNPGGMGDAEAFF. Full variable domain (remainder filled in from reference TRBV7-3 and TRBJ1-1): GAGVSQTPSNKVTEKGKYVELRCDPISGHTALYWYRQSLGQGPEFLIYFQGTGAADDSGLPNDRFFAVRPEGSVSTLKIQRTERGDSAVYLCASNPGGMGDAEAFFGQGTRLTVV.